Listed below are T cell receptor beta chains from one sample, sequenced in a study of cytomegalovirus exposure and HLA in healthy donors. Sequencing used immunoSEQ multiplex PCR; TCRdb keeps in-frame clones, though not all of them. Of roughly 120,000 clones listed, about three quarters were seen once; the top ten hold around 1.8%. The specimen sequenced was PBMCs. The receptors shown here come from a man aged 50-59 years in good health and CMV-seronegative. The CDR3 runs from the conserved cysteine through the conserved F or W. A D gene is named only where the DNA matches it firmly. Size values are once, few and many counts, or a class for expanded clones, and some rows have none.

v_gene: TRBV5-1
abundance: -
d_gene: TRBD2
j_gene: TRBJ2-1
CDR3nt: TGCGCCAGCAGCCCCGGGACTAGCGGACCGCCCTACAATGAGCAGTTCTTC
CDR3aa: CASSPGTSGPPYNEQFF

v_gene: TRBV7-2
abundance: -
d_gene: TRBD1
j_gene: TRBJ1-1
CDR3nt: TGTGCCAGCAGCTTGGACAGGGGAAGTGAAGCTTTCTTT
CDR3aa: CASSLDRGSEAFF

v_gene: TRBV4-1
abundance: -
d_gene: TRBD2
j_gene: TRBJ2-3
CDR3nt: TGCGCCAGCAGCCAAGATCCCAGCGGGGGACGCACAGATACGCAGTATTTT
CDR3aa: CASSQDPSGGRTDTQYF

v_gene: TRBV5-6
abundance: -
d_gene: TRBD1
j_gene: TRBJ2-3
CDR3nt: TGTGCCAGCAGCCCATGGACAGGGGGCACAGATACGCAGTATTTT
CDR3aa: CASSPWTGGTDTQYF

v_gene: TRBV18
abundance: once
d_gene: -
j_gene: TRBJ2-5
CDR3nt: TGTGCCAGCTCACCGCGTCATCGAGAGACCCAGTACTTC
CDR3aa: CASSPRHRETQYF

v_gene: TRBV25-1
abundance: -
d_gene: -
j_gene: TRBJ2-3
CDR3nt: TGTGCCAGCAGGATGGGGCAGGTTATTCCAGATACGCAGTATTTT
CDR3aa: CASRMGQVIPDTQYF

v_gene: TRBV10-3
abundance: -
d_gene: -
j_gene: TRBJ2-7
CDR3nt: TGTGCCACCGCGGGGCCCCCGGCGGTCGAGCAGTACTTC
CDR3aa: CATAGPPAVEQYF

v_gene: TRBV14
abundance: -
d_gene: TRBD1
j_gene: TRBJ2-3
CDR3nt: TGTGCCAGCAGCCAAGTTTCCGGACAGGGGAGAGATACGCAGTATTTT
CDR3aa: CASSQVSGQGRDTQYF

v_gene: TRBV5-4
abundance: -
d_gene: -
j_gene: TRBJ1-2
CDR3nt: TGTGCCAGCAGTTCCCGGGGGTATGGCTACACCTTC
CDR3aa: CASSSRGYGYTF

v_gene: TRBV7-2
abundance: -
d_gene: -
j_gene: TRBJ1-1
CDR3nt: TGTGCCAGCAGCTGGTCAGGGGTGAGGAACACTGAAGCTTTCTTT
CDR3aa: CASSWSGVRNTEAFF

v_gene: TRBV5-1
abundance: -
d_gene: -
j_gene: TRBJ1-4
CDR3nt: TGCGCCAGCAGCGGGGGACTCAGAGGAACTAATGAAAAACTGTTTTTT
CDR3aa: CASSGGLRGTNEKLFF

v_gene: TRBV6-4
abundance: few
d_gene: -
j_gene: TRBJ2-2
CDR3nt: TGTGCCAGCAGCCTTTACGGTTACACCGGGGAGCTGTTTTTT
CDR3aa: CASSLYGYTGELFF

v_gene: TRBV11-2
abundance: -
d_gene: -
j_gene: TRBJ2-5
CDR3nt: TGTGCCAGCAGCTTATACAGGGCCCAAGAGACCCAGTACTTC
CDR3aa: CASSLYRAQETQYF

v_gene: TRBV5-4
abundance: -
d_gene: -
j_gene: TRBJ1-3
CDR3nt: TGTGCCAGCAACGCGGACAGCATGGCTGGAAACACCATATATTTT
CDR3aa: CASNADSMAGNTIYF

v_gene: TRBV7-2
abundance: few
d_gene: -
j_gene: TRBJ2-2
CDR3nt: TGTGCCAGCAGACTACAGGGCCCCACCGGGGAGCTGTTTTTT
CDR3aa: CASRLQGPTGELFF

v_gene: TRBV28
abundance: -
d_gene: TRBD1
j_gene: TRBJ1-1
CDR3nt: TGTGCCAGCAGTTTAGGGACAGGGGGCGGCACTGAAGCTTTCTTT
CDR3aa: CASSLGTGGGTEAFF

v_gene: TRBV7-9
abundance: -
d_gene: -
j_gene: TRBJ1-5
CDR3nt: TGTGCCAGCAGCTTAGAAATTGGCGGGGATCAGCCCCAGCATTTT
CDR3aa: CASSLEIGGDQPQHF

v_gene: TRBV6-1
abundance: -
d_gene: TRBD1
j_gene: TRBJ1-5
CDR3nt: TGTGCCAGCAGTGAAACAGGGGGCTCGGGGCAGCCCCAGCATTTT
CDR3aa: CASSETGGSGQPQHF

v_gene: TRBV4-1
abundance: -
d_gene: -
j_gene: TRBJ1-1
CDR3nt: TGCGCCAGCAGCCACCTGACAAGAATGAACACTGAAGCTTTCTTT
CDR3aa: CASSHLTRMNTEAFF

v_gene: TRBV18
abundance: -
d_gene: -
j_gene: TRBJ1-3
CDR3nt: TGTGCCAGCTCACCAACAAGTGATGGTATGGGAAACACCATATATTTT
CDR3aa: CASSPTSDGMGNTIYF

v_gene: TRBV19
abundance: -
d_gene: TRBD1
j_gene: TRBJ1-2
CDR3nt: TGTGCCAGCAATACAGGGGGAGGCTACACCTTC
CDR3aa: CASNTGGGYTF

v_gene: TRBV10-1
abundance: -
d_gene: -
j_gene: TRBJ2-1
CDR3nt: TGCGCCAGCAGTGAGTCTCGAGGACAGACCTACAATGAGCAGTTCTTC
CDR3aa: CASSESRGQTYNEQFF

v_gene: TRBV5-4
abundance: -
d_gene: TRBD1
j_gene: TRBJ1-2
CDR3nt: TGTGCCAGCAGCCAAGATATAGGGGGCACCTATGGCTACACCTTC
CDR3aa: CASSQDIGGTYGYTF

v_gene: TRBV19
abundance: -
d_gene: -
j_gene: TRBJ2-4
CDR3nt: TGTGCCAGTAGTATGGCCAGCGGGTATATCCTTACCAAAAACATTCAGTACTTC
CDR3aa: CASSMASGYILTKNIQYF

v_gene: TRBV5-4
abundance: -
d_gene: -
j_gene: TRBJ1-2
CDR3nt: TGTGCCAGCAGCCCCCAAGGGGCCGCGAACTATGGCTACACCTTC
CDR3aa: CASSPQGAANYGYTF